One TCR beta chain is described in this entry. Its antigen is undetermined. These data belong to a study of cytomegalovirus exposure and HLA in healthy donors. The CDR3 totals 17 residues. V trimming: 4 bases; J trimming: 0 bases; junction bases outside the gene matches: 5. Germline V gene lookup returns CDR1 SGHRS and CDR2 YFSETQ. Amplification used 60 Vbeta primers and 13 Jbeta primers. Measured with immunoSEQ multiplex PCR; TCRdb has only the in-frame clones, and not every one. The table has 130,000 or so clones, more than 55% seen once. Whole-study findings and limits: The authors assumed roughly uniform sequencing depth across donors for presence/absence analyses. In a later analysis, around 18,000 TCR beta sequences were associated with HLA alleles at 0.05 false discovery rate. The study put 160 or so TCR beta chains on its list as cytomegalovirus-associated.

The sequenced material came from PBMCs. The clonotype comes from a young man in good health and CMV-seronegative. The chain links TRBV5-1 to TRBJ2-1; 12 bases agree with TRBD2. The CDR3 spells CASSIGLAGNSYNEQFF. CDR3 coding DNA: TGCGCCAGCAGCATAGGACTAGCGGGAAACTCCTACAATGAGCAGTTCTTC.